Sequencing of this TCR beta chain was carried out in a study of blood T cell repertoires in COVID-19. Study information: PBMCs, B-cell-depleted T cells, or T cells provided the cDNA or gDNA that made up the material.

Clones were read by immunoSEQ multiplex PCR, and TCRdb kept only the in-frame ones, dropping some. This sample has 120,000 to 150,000 clones, with roughly 84% found just once. Germline CDR1 SGHKS, CDR2 YYEKEE (reference sequence). The CDR3 loop spans 15 amino acids. The V segment lost 4 bases and the J segment 2 bases; nucleotides outside the gene matches: 5. This sequence originates from a human donor in a cohort sampled during active COVID-19. Material: peripheral blood. The rearrangement joins TRBV5-5 to TRBJ1-5, with TRBD1 matching 8 bases. CDR3 loop: CASSPDRVGNQPQHF. CDR3 in DNA: TGTGCCAGCAGCCCGGACAGGGTGGGCAATCAGCCCCAGCATTTT.